This T cell receptor beta chain stems from a study of blood T cell repertoires in COVID-19. Across the whole study: Specimens from acute and convalescent COVID-19 originated in the United States, Italy and Spain. The cDNA or gDNA used as material had been derived from T cells, B-cell-depleted T cells, or PBMCs.

V shed 7 bases, J shed 2 bases, and the junction held 11 bases outside the gene matches. Germline V gives CDR1 LGHNT, CDR2 FRNRAP. The CDR3 consists of 17 residues. As originally analysed: Using reference gene primer amplification, nucleated cell counts were estimated. Assay: immunoSEQ multiplex PCR; the TCRdb copy retains only in-frame clones and omits some. For V, J and clone size, that table is used; D and trimming come from the DNA. The sample holds approximately 130,000 clones, over 55% seen once. This chain joins TRBV12-5 and TRBJ2-1; TRBD2 aligns across 10 bases. The receptor was isolated from a woman in her 70s with acute or convalescent COVID-19. The sequencing sample was made of peripheral blood. CDR3 nucleotide sequence: TGTGCTAGTGTCCGAGGTCTAGCGGGGGCAGCCTACAATGAGCAGTTCTTC. It codes for CASVRGLAGAAYNEQFF. The full variable domain, rest sourced from reference TRBV12-5 and TRBJ2-1, is DARVTQTPRHKVTEMGQEVTMRCQPILGHNTVFWYRQTMMQGLELLAYFRNRAPLDDSGMPKDRFSAEMPDATLATLKIQPSEPRDSAVYFCASVRGLAGAAYNEQFFGPGTRLTVL.